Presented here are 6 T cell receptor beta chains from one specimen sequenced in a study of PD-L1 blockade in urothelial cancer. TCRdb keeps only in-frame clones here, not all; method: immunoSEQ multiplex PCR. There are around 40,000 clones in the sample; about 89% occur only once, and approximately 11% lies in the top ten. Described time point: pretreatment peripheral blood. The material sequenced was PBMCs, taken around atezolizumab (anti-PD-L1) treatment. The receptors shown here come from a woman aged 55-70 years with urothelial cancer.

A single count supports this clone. This CDR3 reads CAWARRPTDTQYF. CDR3 DNA: TGTGCCTGGGCACGGCGGCCCACAGATACGCAGTATTTT. This chain joins TRBV30 and TRBJ2-3; D gene unclear. The length of the CDR3 is 13 residues. Germline V CDR1 and CDR2: GTSNPN, SVGIG (reference sequence). Trimming removed 5 bases at V and 2 bases at J, with 11 bases between.

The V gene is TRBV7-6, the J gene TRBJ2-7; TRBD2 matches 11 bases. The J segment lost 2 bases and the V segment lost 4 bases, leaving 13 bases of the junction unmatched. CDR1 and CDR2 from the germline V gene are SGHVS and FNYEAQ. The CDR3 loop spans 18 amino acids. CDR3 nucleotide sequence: TGTGCCAGCAGCTCCTCTAGCGGGAGGACTACTCCTACCTACGAGCAGTACTTC. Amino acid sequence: CASSSSSGRTTPTYEQYF.

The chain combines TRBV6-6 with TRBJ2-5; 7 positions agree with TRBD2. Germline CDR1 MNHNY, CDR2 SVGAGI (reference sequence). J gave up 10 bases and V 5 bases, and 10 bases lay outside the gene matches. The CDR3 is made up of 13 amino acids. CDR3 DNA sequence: TGTGCCAGCAGTCCTAGCGGACCCGGGGACCAGTACTTC. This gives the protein CASSPSGPGDQYF.

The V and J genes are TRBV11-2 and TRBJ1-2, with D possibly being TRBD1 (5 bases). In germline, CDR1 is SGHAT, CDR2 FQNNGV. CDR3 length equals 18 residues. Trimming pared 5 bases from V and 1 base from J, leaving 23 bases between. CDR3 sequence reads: CASSQERSVGLFNYGYTF. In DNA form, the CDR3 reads TGTGCCAGCAGCCAAGAAAGATCCGTGGGACTGTTTAACTATGGCTACACCTTC.

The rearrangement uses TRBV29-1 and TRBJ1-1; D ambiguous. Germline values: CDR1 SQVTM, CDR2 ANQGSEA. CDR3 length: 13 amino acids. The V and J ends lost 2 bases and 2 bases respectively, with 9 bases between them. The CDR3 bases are TGCAGCGTTGAAAATTCAGTAAACACTGAAGCTTTCTTT. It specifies CSVENSVNTEAFF.

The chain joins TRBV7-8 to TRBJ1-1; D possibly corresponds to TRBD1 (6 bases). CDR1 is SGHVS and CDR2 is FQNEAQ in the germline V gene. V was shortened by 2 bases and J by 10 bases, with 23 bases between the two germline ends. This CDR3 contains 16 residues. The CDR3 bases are TGTGCCAGCAGCTTAAGACGGCGTCCTAACATCAGGGGAGCTTTCTTT. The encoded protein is CASSLRRRPNIRGAFF.